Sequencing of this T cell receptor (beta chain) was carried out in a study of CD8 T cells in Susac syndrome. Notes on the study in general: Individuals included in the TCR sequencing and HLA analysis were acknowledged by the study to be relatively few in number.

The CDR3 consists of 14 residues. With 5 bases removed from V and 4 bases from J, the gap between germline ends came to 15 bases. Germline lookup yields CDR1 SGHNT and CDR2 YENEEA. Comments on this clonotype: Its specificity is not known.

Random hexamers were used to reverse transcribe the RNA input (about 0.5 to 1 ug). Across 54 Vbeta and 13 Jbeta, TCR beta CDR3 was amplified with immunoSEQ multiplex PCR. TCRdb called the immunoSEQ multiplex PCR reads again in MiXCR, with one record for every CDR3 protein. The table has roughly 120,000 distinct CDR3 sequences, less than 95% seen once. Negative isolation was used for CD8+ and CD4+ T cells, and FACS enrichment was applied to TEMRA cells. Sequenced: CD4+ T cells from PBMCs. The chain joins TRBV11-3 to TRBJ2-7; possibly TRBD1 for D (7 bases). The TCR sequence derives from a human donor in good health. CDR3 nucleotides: TGTGCCAGCAGCCCGCGCGGGACAGCATACGAGCAGTACTTC. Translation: CASSPRGTAYEQYF.